This TCR beta chain was captured in a study of shared clonotypes between healthy human individuals. Study-wide results and caveats: Among donors, the sharing of clonotypes was expected to be influenced by sequencing depth. Unshared clonotypes carried lower generation probabilities than those common to all four donors.

As concerns this clone: The antigen is unknown.

Germline CDR1 is MNHEY and CDR2 is SMNVEV (reference sequence). CDR3 length equals 14 residues. V trimming: 7 bases; J trimming: 3 bases; junction bases outside the gene matches: 9. The protocol was immunoSEQ multiplex PCR, while the TCRdb copy is restricted to in-frame clones and leaves out a portion. The data contain 2 million or so clones, about 95% of them singletons. CD45RO-negative cells were positively selected for CCR7, leaving out terminally differentiated effector memory CD45RA+ cells. The material sequenced was naive CD8+ T cells sorted from blood. J is TRBJ2-7 and V is TRBV27; 7 bases agree with TRBD2. The receptor comes from a man aged 18 to 35 in good health. The CDR3 nucleotides are TGTGCCAGCACGCAAGCGGGGAATTACTACGAGCAGTACTTC. As protein: CASTQAGNYYEQYF.